One sample yielded the 10 T cell receptor beta chains listed below, sequenced in a study of T cells in localized non-small cell lung cancer. Sequencing was performed with immunoSEQ multiplex PCR; in TCRdb, only in-frame clones are kept and a portion is missing. The repertoire has around 79,000 clones, around 80% of them found once; the top ten carry 15% to 20%. The input for sequencing was PBMCs, taken before any cancer treatment. The receptors shown here come from a man aged 40 to 70 with stage II squamous cell lung carcinoma.

The V and J genes are TRBV5-4 and TRBJ2-3; D is ambiguous. V was trimmed by 1 base and J by 5 bases, leaving 11 bases between them. Germline V gives CDR1 SGHNT, CDR2 YYREEE (reference sequence). CDR3 length equals 14 residues. CDR3 in DNA: TGTGCCAGCAGCTTGTCGACGTCTGGAGATACGCAGTATTTT. This encodes CASSLSTSGDTQYF.

This clone has more than one count but fewer than ten. The rearrangement joins TRBV10-1 to TRBJ1-5; no definite D call. CDR3 length equals 15 residues. Germline CDR1 WNHNN, CDR2 SYGVQD (reference sequence). Trimming left V 0 bases short and J 5 bases short, with 11 bases between. CDR3 sequence (DNA): TGCGCCAGCAGTGAGTCCGCCCCGAAAGATCAGCCCCAGCATTTT. It is translated as CASSESAPKDQPQHF.

The CDR3 nucleotides read TGTGCCAGCAGCCTTGGTACAGGCGACAATCAGCCCCAGCATTTT. Residues: CASSLGTGDNQPQHF. V is TRBV28 and J is TRBJ1-5, with D possibly TRBD1 on 5 matching bases. The CDR3 consists of 15 residues. Trimming removed 6 bases from V and 3 bases from J, with 15 bases in between. The germline CDR1 and CDR2 sequences are MDHEN and SYDVKM. Drawing the rest from reference TRBV28 and TRBJ1-5, the complete variable domain is DVKVTQSSRYLVKRTGEKVFLECVQDMDHENMFWYRQDPGLGLRLIYFSYDVKMKEKGDIPEGYSVSREKKERFSLILESASTNQTSMYLCASSLGTGDNQPQHFGDGTRLSIL.

The CDR3 DNA reads TGTGCCAGCTCACCACAGGGCGGGGGCAATCAGCCCCAGCATTTT. Its protein product is CASSPQGGGNQPQHF. The chain employs TRBV18 and TRBJ1-5; D is unresolved. The germline gives CDR1 KGHSH, CDR2 LQKENI. The CDR3 loop spans 15 amino acids. With 1 base removed from V and 2 bases from J, the gap between germline ends came to 9 bases.

The rearrangement joins TRBV13 to TRBJ2-1, with 9 bases identical to TRBD2. The CDR3 is made up of 15 amino acids. Germline V gene lookup returns CDR1 PRHDT and CDR2 FYEKMQ (reference sequence). V shed 4 bases, J shed 4 bases, and the junction held 5 bases outside the gene matches. CDR3 protein: CASSSIAGEYNEQFF. In nucleotides, the CDR3 is TGTGCCAGCAGCTCCATAGCGGGAGAATACAATGAGCAGTTCTTC.

The chain uses TRBV5-5 and TRBJ2-7; D is possibly TRBD1 (5 bases). The CDR3 has 15 residues. CDR1 and CDR2 (germline): SGHKS, YYEKEE (reference sequence). The V end was cut by 1 base, the J end by 9 bases, with 20 bases between. The CDR3 here is CASSLREPQGVSQYF. In nucleotides, the CDR3 is TGTGCCAGCAGCTTGAGAGAGCCCCAGGGTGTTTCGCAGTACTTC.

The genes are TRBV10-3 and TRBJ2-7; the match to TRBD1 covers 8 bases. The V gene's germline CDR1 is ENHRY and CDR2 SYGVKD. The CDR3 contains 15 residues. V lost 3 bases and J lost 5; bases outside the gene matches: 9. The CDR3 DNA sequence: TGTGCCATCAGTGAAAGGATACAGGGGGTCGACGAGCAGTACTTC. Amino acid sequence: CAISERIQGVDEQYF.

This chain joins TRBV7-8 and TRBJ1-2; no reliable D call. Germline V CDR1 and CDR2: SGHVS, FQNEAQ. Deletions cut 1 base from V and 5 bases from J, with 11 bases between. The CDR3 contains 14 residues. In DNA form, the CDR3 reads TGTGCCAGCAGCTTAGGAGGGCAGAGATATGGCTACACCTTC. Its protein is CASSLGGQRYGYTF.

Here the CDR3 DNA reads TGTGCCAGTATCCAAGGGACAGGGGCCCGGAGGGCTGAAGCTTTCTTT. Translated, it gives CASIQGTGARRAEAFF. The chain uses TRBV19 and TRBJ1-1; the match to TRBD1 covers 10 bases. CDR1 and CDR2 (germline): LNHDA, SQIVND (reference sequence). The CDR3 has 16 residues. The V and J ends lost 7 bases and 6 bases, in that order; junction bases with no gene match: 14.

The rearrangement joins TRBV19 to TRBJ2-7; TRBD1 is a possible D gene (7 bases). Trimming pared 11 bases from V and 2 bases from J, leaving 19 bases between. Looked up from germline, CDR1 is LNHDA and CDR2 is SQIVND (reference sequence). The CDR3 is 14 amino acids. This chain's CDR3 is CASSRGTETYEQYF. The CDR3 region has the DNA TGTGCCTCAAGCCGCGGGACAGAGACCTACGAGCAGTACTTC.